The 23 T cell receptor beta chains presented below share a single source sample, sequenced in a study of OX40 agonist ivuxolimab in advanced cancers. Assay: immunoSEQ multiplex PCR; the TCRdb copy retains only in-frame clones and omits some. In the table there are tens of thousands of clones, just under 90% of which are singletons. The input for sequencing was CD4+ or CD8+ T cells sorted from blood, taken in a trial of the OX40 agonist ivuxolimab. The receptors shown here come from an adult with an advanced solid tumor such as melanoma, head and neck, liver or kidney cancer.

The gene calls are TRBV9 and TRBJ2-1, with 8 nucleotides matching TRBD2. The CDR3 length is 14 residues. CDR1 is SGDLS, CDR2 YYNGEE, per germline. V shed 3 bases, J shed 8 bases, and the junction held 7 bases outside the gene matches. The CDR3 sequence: CASSDSGGHYEQFF. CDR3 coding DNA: TGTGCCAGCAGCGATTCGGGGGGGCACTATGAGCAGTTCTTC.

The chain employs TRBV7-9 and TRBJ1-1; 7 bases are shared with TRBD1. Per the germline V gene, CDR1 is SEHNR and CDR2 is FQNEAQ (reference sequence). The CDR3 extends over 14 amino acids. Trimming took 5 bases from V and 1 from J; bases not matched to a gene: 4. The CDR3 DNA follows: TGTGCCAGCAGCATGCAGGGGGAGAACACTGAAGCTTTCTTT. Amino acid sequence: CASSMQGENTEAFF.

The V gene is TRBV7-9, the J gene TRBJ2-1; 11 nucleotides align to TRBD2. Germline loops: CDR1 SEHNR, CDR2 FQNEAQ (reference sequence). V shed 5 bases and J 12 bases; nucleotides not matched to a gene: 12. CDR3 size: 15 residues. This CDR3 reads CASSPLAGGSFWQFF. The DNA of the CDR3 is TGTGCCAGCAGCCCTCTAGCGGGAGGTAGTTTCTGGCAGTTCTTC.

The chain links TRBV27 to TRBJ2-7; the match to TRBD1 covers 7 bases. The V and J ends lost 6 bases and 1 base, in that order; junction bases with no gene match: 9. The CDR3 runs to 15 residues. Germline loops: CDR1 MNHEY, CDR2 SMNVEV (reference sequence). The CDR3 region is CASSYRGGSSYEQYF. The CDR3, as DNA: TGTGCCAGCAGCTACAGGGGCGGGTCTTCCTACGAGCAGTACTTC.

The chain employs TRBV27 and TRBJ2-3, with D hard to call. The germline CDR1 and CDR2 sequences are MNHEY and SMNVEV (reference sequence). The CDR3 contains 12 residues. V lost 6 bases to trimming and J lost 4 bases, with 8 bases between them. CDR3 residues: CASRVGPDTQYF. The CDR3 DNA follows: TGTGCCAGCAGGGTCGGGCCAGATACGCAGTATTTT.

As DNA, the CDR3 is TGTGCCAGCAGCCGACCTCCTGCCGGGGAGATTTTCGGCTACACCTTC. This translates into CASSRPPAGEIFGYTF. The V call is TRBV11-2, the J call TRBJ1-2, with D uncertain. The germline CDR1 and CDR2 sequences are SGHAT and FQNNGV. V was clipped by 5 bases and J by 8 bases, with 24 bases between them. The CDR3 contains 16 residues.

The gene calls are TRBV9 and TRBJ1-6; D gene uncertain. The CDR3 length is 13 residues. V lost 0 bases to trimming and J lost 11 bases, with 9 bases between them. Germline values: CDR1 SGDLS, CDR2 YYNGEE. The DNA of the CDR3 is TGTGCCAGCAGCGTAGGGGTGGAGACACCCCTCCACTTT. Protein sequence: CASSVGVETPLHF.

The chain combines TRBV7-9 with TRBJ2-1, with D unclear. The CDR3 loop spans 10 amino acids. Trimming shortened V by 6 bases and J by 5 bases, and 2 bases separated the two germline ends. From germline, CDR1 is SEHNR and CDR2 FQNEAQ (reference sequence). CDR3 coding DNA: TGTGCCAGCAGAAACAATGAGCAGTTCTTC. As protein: CASRNNEQFF.

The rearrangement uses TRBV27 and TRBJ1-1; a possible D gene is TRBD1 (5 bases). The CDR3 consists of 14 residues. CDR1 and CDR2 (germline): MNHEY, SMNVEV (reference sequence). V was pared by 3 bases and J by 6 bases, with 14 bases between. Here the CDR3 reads CASSLPGRGAEAFF. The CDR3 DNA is TGTGCCAGCAGTTTGCCGGGAAGAGGGGCTGAAGCTTTCTTT.

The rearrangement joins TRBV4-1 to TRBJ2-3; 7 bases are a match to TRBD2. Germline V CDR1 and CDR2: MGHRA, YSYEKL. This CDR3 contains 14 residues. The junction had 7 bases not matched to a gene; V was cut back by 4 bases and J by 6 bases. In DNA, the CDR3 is TGCGCCAGCAGCCTAGGGACTATTGCCGATACGCAGTATTTT. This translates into CASSLGTIADTQYF.

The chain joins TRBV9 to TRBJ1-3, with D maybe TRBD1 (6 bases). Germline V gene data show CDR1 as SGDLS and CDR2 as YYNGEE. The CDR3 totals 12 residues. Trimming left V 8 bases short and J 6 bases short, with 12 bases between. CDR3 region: CASGGAENTIYF. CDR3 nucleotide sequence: TGTGCCAGTGGGGGGGCAGAAAACACCATATATTTT.

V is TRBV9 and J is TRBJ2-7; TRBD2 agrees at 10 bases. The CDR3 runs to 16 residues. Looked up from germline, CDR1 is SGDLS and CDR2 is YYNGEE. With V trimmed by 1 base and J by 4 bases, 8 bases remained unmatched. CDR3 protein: CASSVLGLAELYEQYF. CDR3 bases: TGTGCCAGCAGCGTATTAGGACTAGCGGAGTTATACGAGCAGTACTTC.

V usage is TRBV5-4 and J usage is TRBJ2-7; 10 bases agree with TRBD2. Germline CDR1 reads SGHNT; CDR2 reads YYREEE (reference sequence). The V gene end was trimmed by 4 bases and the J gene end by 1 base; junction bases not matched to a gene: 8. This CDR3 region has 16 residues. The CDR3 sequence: CASSTTSGISSYEQYF. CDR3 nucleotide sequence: TGTGCCAGCAGCACTACTAGCGGGATTTCTTCCTACGAGCAGTACTTC.

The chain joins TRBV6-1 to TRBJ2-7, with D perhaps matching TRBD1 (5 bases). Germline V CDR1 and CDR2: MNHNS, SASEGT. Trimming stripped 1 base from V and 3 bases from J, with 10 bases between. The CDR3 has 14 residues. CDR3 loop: CASSEVTGSYEQYF. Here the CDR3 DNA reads TGTGCCAGCAGTGAAGTTACAGGAAGCTACGAGCAGTACTTC.

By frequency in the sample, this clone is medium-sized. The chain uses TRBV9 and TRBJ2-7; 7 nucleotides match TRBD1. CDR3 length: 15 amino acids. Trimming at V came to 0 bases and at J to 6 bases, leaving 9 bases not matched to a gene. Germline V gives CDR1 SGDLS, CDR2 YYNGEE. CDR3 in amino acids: CASSVATGSNGEQYF. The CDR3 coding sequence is TGTGCCAGCAGCGTAGCGACAGGGAGTAACGGCGAGCAGTACTTC.

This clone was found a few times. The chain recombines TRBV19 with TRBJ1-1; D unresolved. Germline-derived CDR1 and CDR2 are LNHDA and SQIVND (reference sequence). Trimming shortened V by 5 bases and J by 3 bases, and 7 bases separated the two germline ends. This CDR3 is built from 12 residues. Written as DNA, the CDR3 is TGTGCCAGTAGTTCGGGGTACACTGAAGCTTTCTTT. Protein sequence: CASSSGYTEAFF.

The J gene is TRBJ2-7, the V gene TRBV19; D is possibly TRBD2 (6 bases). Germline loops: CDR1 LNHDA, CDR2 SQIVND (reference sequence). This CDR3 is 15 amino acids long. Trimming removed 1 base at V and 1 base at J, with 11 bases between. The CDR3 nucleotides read TGTGCCAGTAGTATAGGAACGGGAGAATCCTACGAGCAGTACTTC. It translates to CASSIGTGESYEQYF.

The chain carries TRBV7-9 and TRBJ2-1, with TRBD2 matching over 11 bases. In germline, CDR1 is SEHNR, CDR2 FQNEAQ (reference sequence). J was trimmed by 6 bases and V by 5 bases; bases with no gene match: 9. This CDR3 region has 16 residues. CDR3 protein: CASSPRLAGRPNEQFF. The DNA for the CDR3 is TGTGCCAGCAGCCCTCGACTAGCGGGACGGCCCAATGAGCAGTTCTTC.

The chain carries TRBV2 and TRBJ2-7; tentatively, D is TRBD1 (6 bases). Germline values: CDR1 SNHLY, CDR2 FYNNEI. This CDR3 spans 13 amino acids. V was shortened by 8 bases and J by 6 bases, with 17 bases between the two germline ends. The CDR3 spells CASRDTYRPEQYF. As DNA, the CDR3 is TGTGCCAGCCGGGACACCTATAGACCCGAGCAGTACTTC.

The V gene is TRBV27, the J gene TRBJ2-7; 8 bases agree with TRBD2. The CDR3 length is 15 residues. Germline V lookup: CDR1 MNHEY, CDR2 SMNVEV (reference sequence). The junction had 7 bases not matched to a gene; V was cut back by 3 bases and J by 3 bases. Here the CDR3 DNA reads TGTGCCAGCAGTTTGGCACTAGCGGAGAACTACGAGCAGTACTTC. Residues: CASSLALAENYEQYF.

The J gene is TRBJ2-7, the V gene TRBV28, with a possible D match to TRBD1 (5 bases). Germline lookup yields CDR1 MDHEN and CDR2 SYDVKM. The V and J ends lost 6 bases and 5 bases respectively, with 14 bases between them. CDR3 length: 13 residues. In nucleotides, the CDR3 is TGTGCCAGCAGACCGCAGGGTTTTGACGAGCAGTACTTC. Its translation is CASRPQGFDEQYF. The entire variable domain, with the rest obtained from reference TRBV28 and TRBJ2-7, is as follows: DVKVTQSSRYLVKRTGEKVFLECVQDMDHENMFWYRQDPGLGLRLIYFSYDVKMKEKGDIPEGYSVSREKKERFSLILESASTNQTSMYLCASRPQGFDEQYFGPGTRLTVT.

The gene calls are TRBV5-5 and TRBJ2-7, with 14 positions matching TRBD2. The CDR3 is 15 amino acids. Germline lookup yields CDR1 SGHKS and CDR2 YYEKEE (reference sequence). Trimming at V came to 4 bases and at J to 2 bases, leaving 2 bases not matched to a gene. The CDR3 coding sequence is TGTGCCAGCAGCCCGGGACTAGCGGGGGCCTACGAGCAGTACTTC. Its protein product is CASSPGLAGAYEQYF.

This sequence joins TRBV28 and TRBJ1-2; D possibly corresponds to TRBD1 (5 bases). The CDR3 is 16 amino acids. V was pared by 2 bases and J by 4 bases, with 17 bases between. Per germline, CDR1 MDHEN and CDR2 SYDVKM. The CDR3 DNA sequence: TGTGCCAGCAGTTTACGGCCGAGGGACCGAAGCTATGGCTACACCTTC. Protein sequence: CASSLRPRDRSYGYTF.